The following is a T cell receptor beta chain sequence with its context. The antigen is undetermined. The entry originates in a study of long-term antiretroviral therapy in people with HIV. Study context: Of all samples, the earliest predate the 2015 immediate-ART recommendation by about a decade.

Study-wide results and caveats: It was observed that HIV repertoires exhibited narrower CDR3 length ranges than controls. Following ART, diversity rose but still fell short of transplant donor controls.

Run at survey level, the immunoSEQ assay was version v3.0. Assay used: immunoSEQ multiplex PCR; TCRdb lists only in-frame clones, some missing. The top ten clones hold 3.5% to 5% of a sample with about 24,000 clones, 84% of them seen once. Germline lookup yields CDR1 ENHRY and CDR2 SYGVKD. V trimming: 2 bases; J trimming: 6 bases; junction bases outside the gene matches: 11. The CDR3 contains 18 residues. Going into DNA extraction, samples held 1-10 million cryopreserved PBMC. The sequencing here drew on unsorted PBMCs, taken roughly 5.7 years after starting antiretroviral therapy. The genes are TRBV10-3 and TRBJ2-1; 12 bases align to TRBD2. This TCR derives from a man aged 25-45 years with HIV. The CDR3 protein is CAISERVLAGGGGNEQFF. CDR3 in DNA: TGTGCCATCAGTGAGAGGGTACTAGCGGGGGGCGGGGGCAATGAGCAGTTCTTC.